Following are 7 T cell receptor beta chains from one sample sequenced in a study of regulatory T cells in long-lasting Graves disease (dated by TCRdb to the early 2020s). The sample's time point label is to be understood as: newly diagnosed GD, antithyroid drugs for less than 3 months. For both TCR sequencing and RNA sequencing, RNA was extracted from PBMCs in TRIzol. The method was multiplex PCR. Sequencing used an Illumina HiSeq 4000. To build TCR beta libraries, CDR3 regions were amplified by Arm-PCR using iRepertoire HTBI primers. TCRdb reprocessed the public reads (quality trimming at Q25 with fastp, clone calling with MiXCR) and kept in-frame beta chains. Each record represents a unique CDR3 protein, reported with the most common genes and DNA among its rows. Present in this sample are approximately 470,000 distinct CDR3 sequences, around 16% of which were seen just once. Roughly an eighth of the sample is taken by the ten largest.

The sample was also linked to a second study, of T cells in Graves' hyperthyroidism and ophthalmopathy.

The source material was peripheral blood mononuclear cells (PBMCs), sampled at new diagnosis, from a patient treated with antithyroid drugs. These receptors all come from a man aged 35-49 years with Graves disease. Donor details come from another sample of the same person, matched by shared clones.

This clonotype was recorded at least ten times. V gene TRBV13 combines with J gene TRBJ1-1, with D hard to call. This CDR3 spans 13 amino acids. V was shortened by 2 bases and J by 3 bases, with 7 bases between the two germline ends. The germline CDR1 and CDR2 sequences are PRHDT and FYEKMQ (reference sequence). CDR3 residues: CASSLRVHTEAFF. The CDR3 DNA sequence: TGTGCCAGCAGCTTACGAGTTCACACTGAAGCTTTCTTT.

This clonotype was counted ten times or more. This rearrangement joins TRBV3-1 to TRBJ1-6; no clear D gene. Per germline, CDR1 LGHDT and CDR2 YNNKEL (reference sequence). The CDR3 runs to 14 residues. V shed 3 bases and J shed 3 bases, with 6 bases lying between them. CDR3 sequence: CASSQGGYNSPLHF. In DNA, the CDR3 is TGTGCCAGCAGCCAGGGCGGCTATAATTCACCCCTCCACTTT.

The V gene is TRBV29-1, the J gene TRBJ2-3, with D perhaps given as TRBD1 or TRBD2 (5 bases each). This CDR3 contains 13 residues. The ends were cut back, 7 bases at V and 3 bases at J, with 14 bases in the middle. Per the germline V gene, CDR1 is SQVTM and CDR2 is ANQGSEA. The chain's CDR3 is CSASGRMTDTQYF. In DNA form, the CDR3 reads TGCAGCGCCTCGGGACGCATGACAGATACGCAGTATTTT.

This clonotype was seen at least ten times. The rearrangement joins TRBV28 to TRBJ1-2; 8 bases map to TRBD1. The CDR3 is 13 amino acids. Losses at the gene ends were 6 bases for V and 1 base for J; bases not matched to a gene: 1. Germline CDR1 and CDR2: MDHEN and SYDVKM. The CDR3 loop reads CASRDRVNYGYTF. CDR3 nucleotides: TGTGCCAGCAGGGACAGGGTTAACTATGGCTACACCTTC.

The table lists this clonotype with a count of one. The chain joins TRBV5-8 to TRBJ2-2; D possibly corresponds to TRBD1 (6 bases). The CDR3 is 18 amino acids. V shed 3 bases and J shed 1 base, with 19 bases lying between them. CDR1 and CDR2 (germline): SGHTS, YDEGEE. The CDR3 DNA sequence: TGTGCCAGCAGCTCACTAACAGGGACCATTGGGAACACCGGGGAGCTGTTTTTT. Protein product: CASSSLTGTIGNTGELFF.

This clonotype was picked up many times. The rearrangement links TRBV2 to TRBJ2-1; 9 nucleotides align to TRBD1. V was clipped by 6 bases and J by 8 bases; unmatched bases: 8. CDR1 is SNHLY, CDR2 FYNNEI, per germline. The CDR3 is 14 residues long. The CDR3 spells CASREKTGGDEQFF. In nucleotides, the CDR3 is TGTGCCAGCAGGGAAAAGACAGGGGGGGATGAGCAGTTCTTC.

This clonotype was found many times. DNA of the CDR3: TGTGCCAGCAGTTTGCGACTAGCGGGAGCATGGGATGAGCAGTTCTTC. It yields the protein CASSLRLAGAWDEQFF. This rearrangement joins TRBV12-3 or TRBV12-4 to TRBJ2-1; 12 bases match TRBD2. J gave up 8 bases and V 3 bases, and 8 bases lay outside the gene matches. The CDR3 is 16 amino acids.